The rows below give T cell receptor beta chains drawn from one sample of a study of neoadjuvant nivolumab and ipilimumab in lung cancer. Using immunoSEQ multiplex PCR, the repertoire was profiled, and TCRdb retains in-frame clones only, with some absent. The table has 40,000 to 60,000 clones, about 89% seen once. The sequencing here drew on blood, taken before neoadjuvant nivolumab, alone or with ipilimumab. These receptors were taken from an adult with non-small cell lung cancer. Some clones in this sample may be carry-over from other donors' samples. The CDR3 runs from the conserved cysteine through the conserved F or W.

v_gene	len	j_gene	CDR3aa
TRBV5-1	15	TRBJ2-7	CASSLGGTGNAEQYF
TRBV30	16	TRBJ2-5	CAWSVRPDRSFSAQYF
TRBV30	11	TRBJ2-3	CAWSGLASQYF
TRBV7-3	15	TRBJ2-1	CASSLGLAGADEQFF
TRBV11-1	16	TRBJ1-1	CASSLAGGRMNTEAFF
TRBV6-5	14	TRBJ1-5	CASSMAGTNQPQHF
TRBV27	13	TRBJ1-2	CASRRADSYGYTF
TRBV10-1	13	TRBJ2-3	CASSESSTDTQYF
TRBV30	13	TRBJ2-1	CAWSVASGTPRFF
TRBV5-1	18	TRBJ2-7	CASSLGGTGTSGSYEQYF
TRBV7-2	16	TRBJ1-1	CASSLFNRVPNTEAFF
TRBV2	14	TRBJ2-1	CASTKGFTYNEQFF
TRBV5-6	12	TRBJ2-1	CASSYIDYEQFF
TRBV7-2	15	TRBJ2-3	CASRTSGASTDTQYF
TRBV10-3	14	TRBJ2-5	CATLGLAGRETQYF
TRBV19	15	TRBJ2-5	CASSKQGTTGETQYF
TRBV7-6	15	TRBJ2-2	CASSPSSGSTGELFF
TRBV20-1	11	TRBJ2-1	CSATQEPLRVF
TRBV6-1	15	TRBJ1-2	CASRLFWTGDYGYTF
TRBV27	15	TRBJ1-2	CASSSKGTGGYGYTF
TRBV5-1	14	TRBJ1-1	CASSPGGVNTEAFF
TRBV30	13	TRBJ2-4	CAWDRALKNIQYF
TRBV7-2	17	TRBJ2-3	CASSLASGRGGTDTQYF
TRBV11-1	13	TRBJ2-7	CASKTGGSYEQYF
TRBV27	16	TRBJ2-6	CASSPSGGSGANVLTF
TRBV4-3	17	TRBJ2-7	CASSQDLGTRGHHEQYF
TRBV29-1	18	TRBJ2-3	CSVESPSGRGRGTDTQYF
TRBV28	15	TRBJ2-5	CASSSPQGLQETQYF
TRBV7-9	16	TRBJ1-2	CASSLVTGGINYGYTF
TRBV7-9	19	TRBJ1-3	CASSLDLSWRSWSGNTIYF
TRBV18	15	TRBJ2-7	CASSLEGGGNYEQYF
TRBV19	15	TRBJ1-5	CASSIGGWGNQPQHF
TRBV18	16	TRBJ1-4	CASSPFEISTNEKLFF
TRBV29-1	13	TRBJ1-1	CSVSSRTQAEAFF
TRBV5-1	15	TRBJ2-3	CASSMTSATTDTQYF
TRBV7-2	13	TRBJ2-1	CASSLARSNEQFF
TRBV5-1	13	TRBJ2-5	CASETSVQETQYF
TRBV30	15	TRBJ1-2	CAWSARTGANYGYTF
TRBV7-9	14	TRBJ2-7	CASSPRQGQSEQYF
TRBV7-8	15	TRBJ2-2	CASSLVGGNTGELFF
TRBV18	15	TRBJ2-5	CASSPSQGAEETQYF
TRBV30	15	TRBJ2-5	CAWSVRDRDRQTQYF
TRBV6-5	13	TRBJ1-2	CAITGNPNYGYTF
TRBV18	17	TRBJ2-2	CASSTRGGPANTGELFF
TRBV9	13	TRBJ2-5	CASSLTDGETQYF
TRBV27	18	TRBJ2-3	CASSFASGGRGLTDTQYF
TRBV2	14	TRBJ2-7	CATTPGQGAYEQYF
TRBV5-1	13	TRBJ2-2	CASSLAAAGELFF
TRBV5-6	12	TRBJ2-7	CASSLGKSEQYF
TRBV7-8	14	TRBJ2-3	CASSSGQGLGTQYF
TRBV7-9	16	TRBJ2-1	CASSLEGSYSYNEQFF
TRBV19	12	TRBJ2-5	CATRAPGETQYF